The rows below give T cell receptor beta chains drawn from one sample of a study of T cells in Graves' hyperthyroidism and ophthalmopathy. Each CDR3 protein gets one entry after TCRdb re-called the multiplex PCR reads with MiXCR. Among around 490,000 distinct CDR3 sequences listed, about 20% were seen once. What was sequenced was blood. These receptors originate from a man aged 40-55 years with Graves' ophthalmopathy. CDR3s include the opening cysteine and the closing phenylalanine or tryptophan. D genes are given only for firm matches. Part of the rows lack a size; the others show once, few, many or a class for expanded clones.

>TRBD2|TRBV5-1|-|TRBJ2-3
CASSLALAGGPDTQYF
TGCGCCAGCAGCTTGGCACTAGCGGGGGGCCCAGATACGCAGTATTTT
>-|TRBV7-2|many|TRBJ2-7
CASSLVGGRLDIYEQYF
TGTGCCAGCAGCTTAGTAGGGGGGAGACTAGACATCTACGAGCAGTACTTC
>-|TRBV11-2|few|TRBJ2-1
CASSLDNNEQFF
TGTGCCAGCAGCTTAGATAACAATGAGCAGTTCTTC
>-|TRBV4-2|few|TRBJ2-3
CASSLPPGAEDTQYF
TGTGCCAGCAGCCTCCCCCCGGGAGCGGAAGATACGCAGTATTTT
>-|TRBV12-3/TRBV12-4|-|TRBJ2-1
CASSFSGDHNEQFF
TGTGCCAGCAGTTTTTCAGGGGACCACAATGAGCAGTTCTTC
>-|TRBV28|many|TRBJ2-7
CASSLWEGAYEQYF
TGTGCCAGCAGTTTATGGGAGGGGGCCTACGAGCAGTACTTC
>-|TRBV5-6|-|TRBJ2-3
CASLRLGPSSTDTQYF
TGTGCCAGTCTACGACTGGGCCCTAGTAGCACAGATACGCAGTATTTT
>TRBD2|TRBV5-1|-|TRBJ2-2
CASSSVGGGASGELFF
TGCGCCAGCAGCTCAGTCGGCGGGGGGGCTTCCGGGGAGCTGTTTTTT
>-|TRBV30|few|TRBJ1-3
CAHSRGSGNTIYF
TGTGCCCACAGCAGGGGCTCTGGAAACACCATATATTTT
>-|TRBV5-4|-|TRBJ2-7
CTSSSIPGPSYEQYF
TGTACCAGCAGCTCGATACCGGGACCAAGCTACGAGCAGTACTTC
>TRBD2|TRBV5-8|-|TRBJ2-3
CASSRPTSGGLDTQYF
TGTGCCAGCAGCCGACCGACTAGCGGGGGGTTGGATACGCAGTATTTT
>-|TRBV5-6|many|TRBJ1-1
CASSPTYQGNTEAFF
TGTGCCAGCAGCCCAACTTACCAGGGGAACACTGAAGCTTTCTTT
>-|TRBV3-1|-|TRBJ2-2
CASSQALSGFLAGELFF
TGTGCCAGCAGCCAAGCATTATCGGGGTTTTTGGCCGGGGAGCTGTTTTTT
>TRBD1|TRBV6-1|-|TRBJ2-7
CASTRQGASGEQYF
TGTGCCAGCACCAGGCAGGGGGCTTCGGGTGAGCAGTACTTC
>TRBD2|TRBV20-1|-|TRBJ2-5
CSAPGTSGSHSGTQYF
TGCAGTGCTCCCGGGACTAGCGGCTCCCACTCTGGGACCCAGTACTTC